Sequencing of this T cell receptor (beta chain) was carried out in a study of cytomegalovirus exposure and HLA in healthy donors. There were likely unrecorded immune exposures, though donors were nominally healthy when sampled. Trimming cost V 0 bases and J 4 bases, with 9 bases left between them. The germline gives CDR1 LNHNV, CDR2 YYDKDF (reference sequence). This CDR3 spans 14 amino acids. 13 Jbeta primers and 60 Vbeta primers were used for the PCR. This table comes from immunoSEQ multiplex PCR, and its TCRdb copy is limited to in-frame clones, with some not included. The sample carries around 100,000 clones, about four fifths recorded once.

This clonotype was sampled from a woman between 18 and 29 years old in good health and CMV-seropositive. Sequencing used PBMCs. The chain recombines TRBV15 with TRBJ1-2; D ambiguous. CDR3 in DNA: TGTGCCACCAGCAGAGATATGGTCAGCTATGGCTACACCTTC. Its protein product is CATSRDMVSYGYTF.